A selection of T cell receptor beta chains follows, all from one sample in a study of blood T cell repertoires in COVID-19. Only in-frame clones appear in the TCRdb table, and some are missing; sequencing was by immunoSEQ multiplex PCR. This table holds around 370,000 clones, 85% to 90% found once. Sequenced material: peripheral blood. The receptors were sampled from a woman aged 45 to 65 with COVID-19, enrolled during active disease. The CDR3 runs from the conserved cysteine through the conserved F or W. The D gene is left open where the match is weak. Rows give clone size only sometimes, using once, few, many, or a class for an expanded clone.

abundance	v_gene	j_gene	d_gene	CDR3nt	CDR3aa
-	TRBV30	TRBJ2-1	TRBD2	TGTGCCTGGGGTAGCGGGAGTCAGTTCTTC	CAWGSGSQFF
-	TRBV12-3/TRBV12-4	TRBJ1-2	-	TGTGCCAGCAGAAAGAAGACAGGTCATGGCTACACCTTC	CASRKKTGHGYTF
-	TRBV18	TRBJ1-2	-	TGTGCCAGCTCACCTGCCGACACCACCTATGGCTACACCTTC	CASSPADTTYGYTF
-	TRBV7-8	TRBJ1-3	-	TGTGCCAGCAGCAGCGACAGGAAATGGGACACCATATATTTT	CASSSDRKWDTIYF
-	TRBV9	TRBJ2-1	-	TGTGCCAGCAGCGTAGACAGCGGCCCCTACAATGAGCAGTTCTTC	CASSVDSGPYNEQFF
few	TRBV2	TRBJ1-3	-	TGTGCCAGCAGTCGGGAGAGAGGGTACTCTGGAAACACCATATATTTT	CASSRERGYSGNTIYF
once	TRBV30	TRBJ2-3	-	TGTGCCTGGGGGCGGAGCACAGATACGCAGTATTTT	CAWGRSTDTQYF
-	TRBV29-1	TRBJ1-4	-	TGCAGCGTTGGGAAGGGGTACAATGAAAAACTGTTTTTT	CSVGKGYNEKLFF
-	TRBV30	TRBJ1-5	TRBD1	TGTGCCTGGAGTGTTGGACAGGGGGCTTACAATCAGCCCCAGCATTTT	CAWSVGQGAYNQPQHF
-	TRBV3-1/TRBV3-2	TRBJ2-7	-	TGTGCCAGCAGCCATTTCGGACTTAGCTTAGACTACGAGCAGTACTTC	CASSHFGLSLDYEQYF
-	TRBV6-5	TRBJ2-1	-	TGTGCCAGCAGTTACCGGGGAGATGTAGGAAATGAGCAGTTCTTC	CASSYRGDVGNEQFF
once	TRBV6-1	TRBJ1-2	-	TGTGCCAGCAGTGAAAACCAGATTAACTATGGCTACACCTTC	CASSENQINYGYTF
-	TRBV6-5	TRBJ1-2	TRBD1	TGTGCCACCTCCCTACAGGGGGCCGGTGGCTACACCTTC	CATSLQGAGGYTF
-	TRBV7-8	TRBJ2-5	-	TGTGCCAGCAGCTTATCCGAGGGAGGAGGTGAGACCCAGTACTTC	CASSLSEGGGETQYF
-	TRBV6-5	TRBJ1-2	-	TGTGCCAGCAGTTCGCGTCCCTCCCAGGGACTTCGTCCCTACACCTTC	CASSSRPSQGLRPYTF
-	TRBV6-4	TRBJ1-6	TRBD1	TGTGCCAGCAGTCAACAGGGGAGCTATAATTCACCCCTCCACTTT	CASSQQGSYNSPLHF
-	TRBV7-9	TRBJ1-2	-	TGTGCCAGCAGCTTAGTGGCGGGGGCCGACTATGGCTACACCTTC	CASSLVAGADYGYTF
-	TRBV6-5	TRBJ2-1	-	TGTGCCAGCAGTTACAGAACAAAGTACAATGAGCAGTTCTTC	CASSYRTKYNEQFF
-	TRBV10-3	TRBJ1-5	-	TGTGCCATCAGTGAGACGGGTGATCATCAGCCCCAGCATTTT	CAISETGDHQPQHF
once	TRBV7-9	TRBJ2-1	-	TGTGCCAGCAGCTTTACAGTAGGGAGCTCCTACAATGAGCAGTTCTTC	CASSFTVGSSYNEQFF
-	TRBV11-3	TRBJ2-7	-	TGTGCCAGCAGCTTAGATGGGTATTTTGGAGGGGACAGAGTTACCTACGAGCAGTACTTC	CASSLDGYFGGDRVTYEQYF
-	TRBV7-3	TRBJ2-1	TRBD2	TGTGCCAGCTCCCTAGTAGCGGGCTCCTACAATGAGCAGTTCTTC	CASSLVAGSYNEQFF
-	TRBV15	TRBJ1-4	-	TGTGCCACCAGCAGAGTCAGGGGCGCAGCTAATGAAAAACTGTTTTTT	CATSRVRGAANEKLFF
-	TRBV7-8	TRBJ2-7	TRBD2	TGTGCCAGCAGCTTAGTGCGGACTAGCGGGTCGAGCTCCTACGAGCAGTACTTC	CASSLVRTSGSSSYEQYF
-	TRBV6-1	TRBJ1-2	TRBD1	TGTGCCAGCAGTGATGGCGGACGCGGACAGGGGAACTATGGCTACACCTTC	CASSDGGRGQGNYGYTF
-	TRBV12-5	TRBJ2-4	-	TGTGCTAGTGGCCTGACCGGGGAGGTTCAGTACTTC	CASGLTGEVQYF
-	TRBV9	TRBJ2-1	TRBD2	TGTGCCAGCAGCAAGACTAGCGGGATGGCGCGCGTTGAGCAGTTCTTC	CASSKTSGMARVEQFF
-	TRBV15	TRBJ2-1	TRBD2	TGTGCCACCCGGGACTACCGGCGGGATAATGAGCAGTTCTTC	CATRDYRRDNEQFF
-	TRBV29-1	TRBJ2-7	-	TGCAGCGTTGGGGCTTCCTACGAGCAGTACTTC	CSVGASYEQYF
-	TRBV6-6	TRBJ1-3	-	TGTGCCAGCAGTCCGTTGGGGGGGTCTGGAAACACCATATATTTT	CASSPLGGSGNTIYF
-	TRBV19	TRBJ1-5	TRBD1	TGTGCCAGTAGCGGACAGGGGTACTATAGCAATCAGCCCCAGCATTTT	CASSGQGYYSNQPQHF
-	TRBV5-1	TRBJ1-6	TRBD1	TGCGCCAGCAGCTTGGGGTTTGGGACAGAAAATTCACCCCTCCACTTT	CASSLGFGTENSPLHF
few	TRBV7-3	TRBJ2-1	-	TGTGCCAGCAGCCCGGGGGACCACCCCAATGAGCAGTTCTTC	CASSPGDHPNEQFF
-	TRBV27	TRBJ1-5	TRBD1	TGTGCCAGCAAAAATATGGGACAGGGTTCAGGTCAGCCCCAGCATTTT	CASKNMGQGSGQPQHF
once	TRBV11-3	TRBJ2-1	TRBD1	TGTGCCAGCAGTCAACACACCGGGACAGTGGACAATGAGCAGTTCTTC	CASSQHTGTVDNEQFF
-	TRBV2	TRBJ2-7	-	TGTGCCAGCAGGGTGGGAGGCTACGAGCAGTACTTC	CASRVGGYEQYF
once	TRBV28	TRBJ2-3	-	TGTGCCAGCAGTTCGAGCGTCCTCCCAGATACGCAGTATTTT	CASSSSVLPDTQYF
-	TRBV6-5	TRBJ2-7	TRBD2	TGTGCCAGCAGTTACTCCAGCGGGAGTTCCTACGAGCAGTACTTC	CASSYSSGSSYEQYF
-	TRBV3-1/TRBV3-2	TRBJ1-1	-	TGTGCCAGCAGCCAAGAAGGAGGGGCTTTCTTT	CASSQEGGAFF
-	TRBV5-4	TRBJ2-7	TRBD2	TGTGCCAGCAGTTTGGGACTAGCGGAGTACGAGCAGTACTTC	CASSLGLAEYEQYF
-	TRBV15	TRBJ1-2	-	TGTGCCACCAGCAGAGTTCAGGAAGGATACTATGGCTACACCTTC	CATSRVQEGYYGYTF
-	TRBV19	TRBJ2-1	TRBD2	TGTGCCAGTAGTATGACGGGAGGCCCCTACAATGAGCAGTTCTTC	CASSMTGGPYNEQFF
-	TRBV24-1	TRBJ2-7	-	TGTGCCACCAGTGATGACCGGGACCGGGGGTCCTACGAGCAGTACTTC	CATSDDRDRGSYEQYF
-	TRBV7-3	TRBJ2-3	-	TGTGCCAGCAGCGCAGGAGATACGCAGTATTTT	CASSAGDTQYF
-	TRBV18	TRBJ1-2	-	TGTGCCAGCTCACCACCGGCCAGGGATAGAAGGGGCTACACCTTC	CASSPPARDRRGYTF
-	TRBV7-2	TRBJ1-6	-	TGTGCCAGCAGCTTAGGCGGGGCCAGGCAGCCCTCACCCCTCCACTTT	CASSLGGARQPSPLHF
-	TRBV25-1	TRBJ1-2	TRBD1	TGTGCCAGCAGCGCACCGGGAACAGGGGGAGGCTACACCTTC	CASSAPGTGGGYTF
-	TRBV30	TRBJ1-6	-	TGTGCCTGGAATGGGCAGAATAATTCACCCCTCCACTTT	CAWNGQNNSPLHF
-	TRBV30	TRBJ1-1	-	TGTGCCTGGAGCCTTAGCACCAATCGGGCTTTCTTT	CAWSLSTNRAFF
once	TRBV10-3	TRBJ1-2	-	TGTGCCATCAGTGAGTCCCGGCAGGGAAGGAACTATGGCTACACCTTC	CAISESRQGRNYGYTF
-	TRBV7-2	TRBJ1-6	-	TGTGCCAGCAGCCCCGGGGGTTATAATTCACCCCTCCACTTT	CASSPGGYNSPLHF
-	TRBV11-2	TRBJ2-5	-	TGTGCCAGCAGCCAGGGACTCGCGTACCAAGAGACCCAGTACTTC	CASSQGLAYQETQYF
-	TRBV6-4	TRBJ2-5	-	TGTGCCAGCAGTGCAGACAGACCCCAAGAGACCCAGTACTTC	CASSADRPQETQYF
-	TRBV25-1	TRBJ2-2	-	TGTGCCAGCAGTGAATATCGAGCCCGCGAAACCGGGGAGCTGTTTTTT	CASSEYRARETGELFF
-	TRBV2	TRBJ1-1	-	TGTGCCAGCATCATTACTCAGGCGCGAACTGAAGCTTTCTTT	CASIITQARTEAFF
-	TRBV9	TRBJ1-6	-	TGTGCCAGCAGCGTAGATGAAGGGAGGGGTTATTCACCCCTCCACTTT	CASSVDEGRGYSPLHF
-	TRBV30	TRBJ2-1	TRBD2	TGTGCCTGGAGTGCCATGGGGCTAGCGGGGAATGAGCAGTTCTTC	CAWSAMGLAGNEQFF